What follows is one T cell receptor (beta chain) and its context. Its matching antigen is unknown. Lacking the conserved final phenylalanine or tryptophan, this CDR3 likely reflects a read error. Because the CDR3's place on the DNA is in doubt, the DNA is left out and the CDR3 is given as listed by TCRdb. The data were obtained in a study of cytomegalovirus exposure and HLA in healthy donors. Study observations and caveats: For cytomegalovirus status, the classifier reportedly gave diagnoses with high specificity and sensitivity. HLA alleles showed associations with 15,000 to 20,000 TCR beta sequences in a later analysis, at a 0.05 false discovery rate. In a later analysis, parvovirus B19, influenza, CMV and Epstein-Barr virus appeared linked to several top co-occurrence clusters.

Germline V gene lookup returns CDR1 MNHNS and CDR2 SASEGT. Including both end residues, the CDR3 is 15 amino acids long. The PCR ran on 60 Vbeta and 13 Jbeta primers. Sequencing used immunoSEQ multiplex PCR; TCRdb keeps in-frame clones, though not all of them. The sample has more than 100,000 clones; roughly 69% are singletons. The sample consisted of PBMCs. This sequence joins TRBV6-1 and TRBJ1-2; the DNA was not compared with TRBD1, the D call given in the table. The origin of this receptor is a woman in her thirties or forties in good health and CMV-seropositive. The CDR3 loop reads CASRRAGGQGVVVST.